Listed below are T cell receptor beta chains from one sample, sequenced in a study of neurological immune-mediated disorders. TCRdb reprocessed the 5' RACE reads via MiXCR and lists one record per CDR3 protein. The data show roughly 76,000 distinct CDR3 sequences, around an eighth seen once. Material: PBMCs. These TCRs come from a woman between 45 and 60 years old in good health. CDR3s leave out the opening cysteine and the closing phenylalanine or tryptophan. The order of the fields is CDR3 protein, V gene, J gene.

ASSLSRTNYGYT	TRBV5-1	TRBJ1-2
ASSLGLAGIYNEQF	TRBV11-3	TRBJ2-1
SARGTSAYEQY	TRBV20-1	TRBJ2-7
ASSVVGRAGLAGANVLT	TRBV9	TRBJ2-6
ASSPVPTGTGDSPLH	TRBV5-1	TRBJ1-6
ASSLEASPDTQY	TRBV11-2	TRBJ2-3
ASSNRGGNIQY	TRBV14	TRBJ2-4
ASSPFLSPGPYSPLH	TRBV5-1	TRBJ1-6
ASRMLSGPGYT	TRBV5-5	TRBJ1-2
ASSKGGGRFSYEQY	TRBV14	TRBJ2-7
ASSPEGNGELF	TRBV5-1	TRBJ2-2
ASSLRLAGVDTQY	TRBV12-3/TRBV12-4	TRBJ2-3
ASGTGTAQGNQPQH	TRBV28	TRBJ1-5
SAREVQAGGNQPQH	TRBV20-1	TRBJ1-5
ASRSDVGTGNQPQH	TRBV12-3/TRBV12-4	TRBJ1-5
SAQTDSNQPQH	TRBV20-1	TRBJ1-5
ASSLRTGATEAF	TRBV9	TRBJ1-1
ASSIGGVTDTQY	TRBV7-8	TRBJ2-3
ASRPPAGTWEQY	TRBV6-6	TRBJ2-7
SARSGVALNTGELF	TRBV20-1	TRBJ2-2
ASSFGTIQETQY	TRBV5-1	TRBJ2-5
ASSLGSLAGGLSETQY	TRBV27	TRBJ2-5
SARDWRESTLGEQY	TRBV20-1	TRBJ2-7
ASSSRLAGAYEQY	TRBV7-9	TRBJ2-7
ASSSVGGTGELF	TRBV5-1	TRBJ2-2
ASSLELETQY	TRBV5-1	TRBJ2-5
SVEIGTGGNTIY	TRBV29-1	TRBJ1-3
ASSSLGQETQY	TRBV5-1	TRBJ2-5
ASSLAGQGASGYT	TRBV5-1	TRBJ1-2
ASSTGTGVTGELF	TRBV7-9	TRBJ2-2
ASSPGVRFTDTQY	TRBV5-5	TRBJ2-3
ASSFSRGNTEAF	TRBV11-2	TRBJ1-1
ASSRGTSYNEQF	TRBV6-1	TRBJ2-1
ASSSRDGYNEKLF	TRBV27	TRBJ1-4
ASSQARQVYEQY	TRBV4-2	TRBJ2-7
ASSGRAASGDTQY	TRBV5-6	TRBJ2-3
SVEGVAKNIQY	TRBV29-1	TRBJ2-4
ASSWQDRRDDEQY	TRBV5-4	TRBJ2-7
ATSQPSGQGNTGELF	TRBV24-1	TRBJ2-2
ASSLEPGVGTGELF	TRBV5-1	TRBJ2-2
ASSSTIIGGTEAF	TRBV3-1	TRBJ1-1